This TCR beta chain was identified during a study of T cell changes during pregnancy in multiple sclerosis (dated by TCRdb to the late 2010s). Regarding the complete study: Changes in the T cell repertoire over the course of pregnancy were examined in this study in women with multiple sclerosis.

Library preparation used the immunoSEQ multiplex PCR assay. Here the immuneACCESS table is served through TCRdb, limited to in-frame sequences with V and J called. Missing clones are a known gap in these copies; in checked studies unresolved V genes cover under half, and the rest lacks a known reason. This sample is represented by fewer than 110,000 clones; almost 95% of them were singletons. Around 0.92% of the sample is held by the ten biggest clonotypes. The CDR3 holds 15 amino acids from the cysteine to the phenylalanine. The retained sequence is limited to the CDR3, 45 bases, with the frame set at the first base. From the germline V gene, CDR1 is SGHRS and CDR2 is YFSETQ. After removal of 0 bases from V and 6 bases from J, the junction retains 5 bases not matched to a gene. Worth noting for this clone: What this receptor recognizes is not known. Base-call qualities are not available, and no considerably larger clone is one nucleotide away.

The sample in question was peripheral blood, obtained after pregnancy. The chain is encoded by TRBV5-1 joined to TRBJ2-3, and TRBD2 matches 9 of the central bases. The sequence was collected from a female donor with multiple sclerosis, enrolled in a pregnancy study. The sequence in DNA is TGCGCCAGCAGCTTGGGACTAGCGGTGGGGGATACGCAGTATTTT. Its protein reads: CASSLGLAVGDTQYF.